These T cell receptor beta chains were read from a single sample in a study of cytomegalovirus exposure and HLA in healthy donors. Method: immunoSEQ multiplex PCR; TCRdb's copy keeps in-frame clones and lacks some. The profile shows tens of thousands of clones, approximately 91% of them singletons. The specimen sequenced was PBMCs. These receptors all come from a man between 25 and 39 years old in good health and CMV-seronegative. CDR3s include the opening cysteine and the closing phenylalanine or tryptophan. A row's size may be missing; if present it is once, few, many or a size class.

>TRBV7-2|TRBJ2-7|NA
CASSRDGRGPYEQYF
>TRBV19|TRBJ2-2|NA
CASSGGRLGTGELFF
>TRBV2|TRBJ2-2|NA
CASARTGGPTGELFF
>TRBV19|TRBJ2-1|NA
CASSSRRAIYNEQFF
>TRBV7-9|TRBJ1-4|NA
CASSPPPTGSTNEKLFF
>TRBV28|TRBJ1-5|NA
CASMVTLLDQPQHF
>TRBV5-1|TRBJ2-2|NA
CASSGQNTGELFF
>TRBV5-5|TRBJ1-2|once
CASSQPRGQNYGYTF
>TRBV11-2|TRBJ2-3|NA
CASSLESSGYTDTQYF
>TRBV10-3|TRBJ1-5|NA
CAISSDNQPQHF
>TRBV28|TRBJ1-5|NA
CASSRDRGPYSNQPQHF
>TRBV19|TRBJ1-2|NA
CASSQTGTGYGYTF
>TRBV4-2|TRBJ1-5|NA
CASSQGQGGSNQPQHF
>TRBV6-1|TRBJ2-3|NA
CASSGSPGQGEDTQYF
>TRBV6-1|TRBJ2-7|NA
CASSFETTGAGEQYF
>TRBV7-2|TRBJ2-7|NA
CASSLTGEGYEQYF
>TRBV19|TRBJ2-5|NA
CASSSRGQETQYF
>TRBV5-4|TRBJ1-6|few
CASSSDRINSPLHF
>TRBV6-1|TRBJ1-1|NA
CASSQRRYDSEAFF
>TRBV5-4|TRBJ1-3|NA
CASSQEEGSGNTIYF
>TRBV6-1|TRBJ2-2|NA
CASSAWLADRRELFF
>TRBV19|TRBJ1-5|NA
CASSNSRGASNQPQHF
>TRBV9|TRBJ2-7|once
CASSRDRVAYEQYF
>TRBV28|TRBJ1-4|once
CASSLRTGRGDEKLFF
>TRBV6-5|TRBJ2-7|NA
CASSPRGQGLVEQYF
>TRBV5-6|TRBJ2-1|NA
CASRSGTGYNEQFF